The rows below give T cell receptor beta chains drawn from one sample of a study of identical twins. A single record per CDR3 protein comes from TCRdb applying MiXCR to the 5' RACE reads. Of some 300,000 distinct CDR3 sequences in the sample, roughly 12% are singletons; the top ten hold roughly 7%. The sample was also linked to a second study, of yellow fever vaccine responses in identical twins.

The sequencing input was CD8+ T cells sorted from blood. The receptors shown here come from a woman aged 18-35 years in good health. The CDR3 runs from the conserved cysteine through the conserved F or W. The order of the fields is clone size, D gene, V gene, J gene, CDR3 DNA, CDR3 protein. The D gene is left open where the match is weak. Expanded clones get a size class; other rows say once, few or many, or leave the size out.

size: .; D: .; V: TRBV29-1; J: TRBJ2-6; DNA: TGCAGCGTTGAATTGGGTTTTGGGGCCAACGTCCTGACTTTC; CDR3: CSVELGFGANVLTF
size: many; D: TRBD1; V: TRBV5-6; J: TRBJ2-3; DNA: TGTGCCAGCAGGGAGACAGGGTCTGGCACAGATACGCAGTATTTT; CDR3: CASRETGSGTDTQYF
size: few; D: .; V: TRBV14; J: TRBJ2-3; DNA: TGTGCCAGCAGCCAATTAATAGGCGTAAGAGATACGCAGTATTTT; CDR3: CASSQLIGVRDTQYF
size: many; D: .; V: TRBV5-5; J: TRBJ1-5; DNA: TGTGCCAGCAGCTTGGCCCCAACAGGTTCCAATCAGCCCCAGCATTTT; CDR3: CASSLAPTGSNQPQHF
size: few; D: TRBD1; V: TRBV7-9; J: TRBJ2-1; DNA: TGTGCCAGCAGCTTAGTGACAGGGTACCGCAATGAGCAGTTCTTC; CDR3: CASSLVTGYRNEQFF
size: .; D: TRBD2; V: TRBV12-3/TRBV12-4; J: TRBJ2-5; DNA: TGTGCCAGCAGTCTACACCGGGACTACCCGATTGAGACCCAGTACTTC; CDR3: CASSLHRDYPIETQYF
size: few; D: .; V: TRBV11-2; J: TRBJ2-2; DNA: TGTGCCAGCAGCTTAGAAGGGAATGTGCCCCTCTTCACCGGGGAGCTGTTTTTT; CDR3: CASSLEGNVPLFTGELFF
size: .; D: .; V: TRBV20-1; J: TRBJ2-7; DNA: TGCAGTGGGACCCGGGACTGGTCCTACGAGCAGTACTTC; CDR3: CSGTRDWSYEQYF
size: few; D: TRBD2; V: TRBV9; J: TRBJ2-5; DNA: TGTGCCAGCAGCGGATTACTAGCGGAACAAGAGACCCAGTACTTC; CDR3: CASSGLLAEQETQYF
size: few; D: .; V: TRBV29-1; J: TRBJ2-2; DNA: TGCAGCTCCATACGAGGCGGGGAGCTGTTTTTT; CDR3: CSSIRGGELFF
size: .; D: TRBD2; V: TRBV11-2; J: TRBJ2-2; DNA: TGTGCCAGCAGCTTCCCTAGCGGGAGGGCCCTCTCGGACGGGGAGCTGTTTTTT; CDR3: CASSFPSGRALSDGELFF
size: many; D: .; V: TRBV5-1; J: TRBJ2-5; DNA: TGCGCCAGCAGCCCGCCCCCCCAGGGGTACCAAGAGACCCAGTACTTC; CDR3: CASSPPPQGYQETQYF
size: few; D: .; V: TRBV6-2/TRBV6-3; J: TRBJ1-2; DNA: TGTGCCAGCACCCCAGTATGGGCAGGGCGTAACTATGGCTACACCTTC; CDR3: CASTPVWAGRNYGYTF
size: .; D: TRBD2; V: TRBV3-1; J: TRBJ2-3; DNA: TGTGCCAGCAGCCAACTTCTGGTAGCGGGAGTAGATACGCAGTATTTT; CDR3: CASSQLLVAGVDTQYF
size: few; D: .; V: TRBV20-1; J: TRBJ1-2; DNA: TGCAGTGCTCGATTTGTGCGGGAGGGCTATGGCTACACCTTC; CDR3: CSARFVREGYGYTF
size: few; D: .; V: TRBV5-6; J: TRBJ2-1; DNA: TGTGCCAGCAGCCCCGCCCCAGGGGATGGGCCCTACGAGCAGTTCTTC; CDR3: CASSPAPGDGPYEQFF
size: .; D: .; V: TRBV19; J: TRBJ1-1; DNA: TGTGCCAGTAGTATAGCTGGGTGGAACACTGAAGCTTTCTTT; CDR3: CASSIAGWNTEAFF
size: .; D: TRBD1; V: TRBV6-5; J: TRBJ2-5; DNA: TGTGCCAGCAGTTACGGGACAGGGGATAAAGAGACCCAGTACTTC; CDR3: CASSYGTGDKETQYF
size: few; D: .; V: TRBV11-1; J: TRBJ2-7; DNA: TGTGCCAGCAGCTTAGTAGGGGGAGCGGATCTTACTACGAGGGAGCAGTACTTC; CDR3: CASSLVGGADLTTREQYF
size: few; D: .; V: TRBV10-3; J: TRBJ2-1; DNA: TGTGCCATCGGCTACAGGGCGGATGAGCAGTTCTTC; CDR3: CAIGYRADEQFF
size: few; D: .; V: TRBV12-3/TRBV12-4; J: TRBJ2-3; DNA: TGTGCCAGCAGTTTTGACGGGAGTACAGATACGCAGTATTTT; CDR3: CASSFDGSTDTQYF
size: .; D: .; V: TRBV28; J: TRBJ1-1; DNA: TGTGCCAGCAGTTTCTGGGATGGGAACACTGAAGCTTTCTTT; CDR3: CASSFWDGNTEAFF
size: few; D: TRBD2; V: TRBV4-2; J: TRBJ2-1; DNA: TGTGCCAGCAGCCAAGAAAGTCAGTCTTGGCTAGCGGGAGGGTTATCCTACAATGAGCAGTTCTTC; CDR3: CASSQESQSWLAGGLSYNEQFF
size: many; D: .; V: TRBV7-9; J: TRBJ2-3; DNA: TGTGCCAGCTCCCCCTCCTCCCGCACAGATACGCAGTATTTT; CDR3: CASSPSSRTDTQYF
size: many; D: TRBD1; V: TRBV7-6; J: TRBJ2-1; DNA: TGTGCCAGCAGCTTCAATACCGGGACAGGAAACAATGAGCAGTTCTTC; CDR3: CASSFNTGTGNNEQFF
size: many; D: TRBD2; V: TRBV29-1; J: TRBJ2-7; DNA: TGCAGCGTTGCCCTGGGAGCGGGAGCCTACGAGCAGTACTTC; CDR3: CSVALGAGAYEQYF
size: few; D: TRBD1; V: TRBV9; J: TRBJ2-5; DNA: TGTGCCAGCAGCCCCTGGACAGGGTCTGTCACAGAGACCCAGTACTTC; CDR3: CASSPWTGSVTETQYF
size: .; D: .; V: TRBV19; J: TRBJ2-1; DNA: TGTGCCAGTAGTATCCCGACAGGATTCTCCTACAATGAGCAGTTCTTC; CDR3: CASSIPTGFSYNEQFF
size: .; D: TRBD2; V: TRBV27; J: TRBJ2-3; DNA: TGTGCCAGCAGTTTATCGAGCGGGGGTCCTCCAGATACGCAGTATTTT; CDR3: CASSLSSGGPPDTQYF
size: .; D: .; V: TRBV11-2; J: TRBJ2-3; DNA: TGTGCCAGCAGCTTAGAAGGTCCCACAGATACGCAGTATTTT; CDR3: CASSLEGPTDTQYF
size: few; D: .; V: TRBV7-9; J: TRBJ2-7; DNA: TGTGCCTCAGGCGACTCAGGGTTTCCAGGCTCCGAGCAGTACTTC; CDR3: CASGDSGFPGSEQYF
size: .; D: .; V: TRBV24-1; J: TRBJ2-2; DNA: TGTGCCACCAGTGATTTTAGCGGGGAGCTGTTTTTT; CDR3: CATSDFSGELFF
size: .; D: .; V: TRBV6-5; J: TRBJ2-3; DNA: TGTGCCAGCAGTTACTCGACGTTGGCAGGAGATACGCAGTATTTT; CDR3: CASSYSTLAGDTQYF
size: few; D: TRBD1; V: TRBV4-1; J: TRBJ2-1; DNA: TGCGCCAGCAGCCAAGGGACAGGAAAGTACAATGAGCAGTTCTTC; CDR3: CASSQGTGKYNEQFF
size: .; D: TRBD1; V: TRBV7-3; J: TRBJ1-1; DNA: TGTGCCAGCAGCCTCGACAGGGTAGGGAGCACTGAAGCTTTCTTT; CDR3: CASSLDRVGSTEAFF
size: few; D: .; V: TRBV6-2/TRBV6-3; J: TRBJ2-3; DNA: TGTGCCAGCAGTTATCTACCGTCCCTAACCGCAGGGCACACAGATACGCAGTATTTT; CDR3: CASSYLPSLTAGHTDTQYF
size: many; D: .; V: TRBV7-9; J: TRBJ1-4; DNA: TGTGCCAGCAGCTCGGACCGGGAACAACGGGAAAAACTGTTTTTT; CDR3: CASSSDREQREKLFF
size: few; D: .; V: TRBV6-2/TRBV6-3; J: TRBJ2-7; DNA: TGTGCCAGCAGCCATTGGGAGGACACGAAGGGAATCTTCGAGCAGTACTTC; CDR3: CASSHWEDTKGIFEQYF
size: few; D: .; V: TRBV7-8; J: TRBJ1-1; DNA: TGTGCCAGCAAGACGACGGAGGGACCCACTGAAGCTTTCTTT; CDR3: CASKTTEGPTEAFF
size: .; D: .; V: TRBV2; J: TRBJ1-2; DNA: TGTGCCAGCAGTGGCTTGGGCTACACCTTC; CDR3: CASSGLGYTF
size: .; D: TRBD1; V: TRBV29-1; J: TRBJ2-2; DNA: TGCAGCGTTTCAGGGGGCAACGGGGAGCTGTTTTTT; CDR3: CSVSGGNGELFF
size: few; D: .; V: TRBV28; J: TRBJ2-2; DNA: TGTGCCAGCAGTCCAACGGGAAACACCGGGGAGCTGTTTTTT; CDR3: CASSPTGNTGELFF
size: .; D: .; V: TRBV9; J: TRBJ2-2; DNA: TGTGCCAGCAGCGCGTGGCAGAACACCGGGGAGCTGTTTTTT; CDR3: CASSAWQNTGELFF
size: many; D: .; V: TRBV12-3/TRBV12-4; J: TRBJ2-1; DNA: TGTGCCAGCAGTTTAGAAGACCTTCAGTTCTTC; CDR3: CASSLEDLQFF
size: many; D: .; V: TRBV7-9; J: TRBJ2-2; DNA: TGTGCCAGCATCGACCGGGACGAGGGCACCGGGGAGCTGTTTTTT; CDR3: CASIDRDEGTGELFF
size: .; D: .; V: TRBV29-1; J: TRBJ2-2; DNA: TGCAGCGTTGTGGGGCCCACCGGGGAGCTGTTTTTT; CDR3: CSVVGPTGELFF
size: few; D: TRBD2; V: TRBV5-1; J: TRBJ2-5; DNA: TGCGCCAGCAGCTTGGGACTAGCGGGAGGAGAAGAGACCCAGTACTTC; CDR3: CASSLGLAGGEETQYF
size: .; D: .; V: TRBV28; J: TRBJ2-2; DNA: TGTGCCAGCAGTTTATTGTCCGACGCGAGCACCGGGGAGCTGTTTTTT; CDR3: CASSLLSDASTGELFF
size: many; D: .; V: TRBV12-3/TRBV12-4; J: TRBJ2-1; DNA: TGTGCCAGCAGTCCTAGCGAACGGGCCTACAATGAGCAGTTCTTC; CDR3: CASSPSERAYNEQFF
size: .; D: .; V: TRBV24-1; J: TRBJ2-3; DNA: TGTGCCACCAGTGATTTTGGACTGAGCTCGGGCACAGATACGCAGTATTTT; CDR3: CATSDFGLSSGTDTQYF